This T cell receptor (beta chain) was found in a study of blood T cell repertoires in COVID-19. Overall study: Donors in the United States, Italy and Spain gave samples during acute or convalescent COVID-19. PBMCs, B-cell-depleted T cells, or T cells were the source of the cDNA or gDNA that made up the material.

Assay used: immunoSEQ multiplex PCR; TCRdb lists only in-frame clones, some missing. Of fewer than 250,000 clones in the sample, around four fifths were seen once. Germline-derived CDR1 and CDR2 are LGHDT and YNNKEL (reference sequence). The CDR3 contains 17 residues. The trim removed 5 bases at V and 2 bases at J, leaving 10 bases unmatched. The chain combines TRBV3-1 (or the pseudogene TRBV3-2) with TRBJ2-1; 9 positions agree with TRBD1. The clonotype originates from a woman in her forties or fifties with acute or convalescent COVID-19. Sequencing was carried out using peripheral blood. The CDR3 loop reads CASSWQSYRGPYNEQFF. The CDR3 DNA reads TGTGCCAGCAGCTGGCAGAGTTACAGGGGGCCCTACAATGAGCAGTTCTTC.